One sample yielded the 12 T cell receptor beta chains listed below, sequenced in a study of blood T cell repertoires in COVID-19. Produced via immunoSEQ multiplex PCR; TCRdb's table is partial and in-frame only. This sample has 310,000 or so clones, with around 84% found just once. The specimen was PBMCs or T cells enriched from blood (not recorded which). The source is a woman aged 18-29 years who had recovered from COVID-19.

The chain employs TRBV27 and TRBJ2-7, with D possibly matching TRBD2 (5 bases). Per germline, CDR1 MNHEY and CDR2 SMNVEV (reference sequence). The CDR3 covers 13 residues. Between the trimmed V and J ends, which lost 5 bases and 4 bases, there was a span of 12 bases. This chain's CDR3 is CASSLGSGYEQYF. DNA for the CDR3: TGTGCCAGCAGTCTAGGGAGTGGGTACGAGCAGTACTTC.

V and J are TRBV27 and TRBJ1-5, with 10 bases matching TRBD1. In germline, CDR1 is MNHEY, CDR2 SMNVEV (reference sequence). V was clipped by 6 bases and J by 6 bases; unmatched bases: 11. The CDR3 is 16 residues long. The CDR3 region has the DNA TGTGCCAGCAGCCCCGGACAGGGGGGAGTCGGTCAGCCCCAGCATTTT. This translates into CASSPGQGGVGQPQHF.

The rearrangement links TRBV7-9 to TRBJ1-5; 8 positions match TRBD1. Germline CDR1 SEHNR, CDR2 FQNEAQ (reference sequence). The CDR3 is 15 residues long. The J segment lost 0 bases and the V segment lost 5 bases, leaving 3 bases of the junction unmatched. CDR3 nucleotide sequence: TGTGCCAGCAGCAGACAGGGGAATAGCAATCAGCCCCAGCATTTT. Residues: CASSRQGNSNQPQHF.

The chain joins TRBV29-1 to TRBJ1-1; D perhaps matches TRBD1 (5 bases). The V end was cut by 6 bases, the J end by 4 bases, with 15 bases between. The CDR3 length is 13 residues. Germline V gene sequence: CDR1 SQVTM, CDR2 ANQGSEA. The CDR3 protein is CSVRISGSTEAFF. The CDR3 DNA is TGCAGCGTCCGGATCTCAGGGTCCACTGAAGCTTTCTTT. The complete variable domain, with remaining parts taken from reference TRBV29-1 and TRBJ1-1, reads SAVISQKPSRDICQRGTSLTIQCQVDSQVTMMFWYRQQPGQSLTLIATANQGSEATYESGFVIDKFPISRPNLTFSTLTVSNMSPEDSSIYLCSVRISGSTEAFFGQGTRLTVV.

This chain joins TRBV30 and TRBJ1-5, with 8 bases matching TRBD1. V was clipped by 0 bases and J by 7 bases; unmatched bases: 2. This CDR3 contains 13 residues. Germline assignment: CDR1 GTSNPN and CDR2 SVGIG (reference sequence). CDR3 loop: CAWSVDRGQPQHF. The CDR3 coding sequence is TGTGCCTGGAGTGTAGACAGGGGCCAGCCCCAGCATTTT.

About this clone: One end of the junction does not line up with germline, which may come from a read error. The gene calls are TRBV5-1 and TRBJ1-1; TRBD1 might be the D (6 bases). From germline, CDR1 is SGHRS and CDR2 YFSETQ. This CDR3 has 15 amino acids. This CDR3 is CASSSGGGAATEAFF. The CDR3 nucleotides read TGCGCCAGCAGCTCAGGCGGGGGGGCAGCTACTGAGGCTTTCTTT.

In its sample, this clone was seen a few times. V usage is TRBV3-1 (or the pseudogene TRBV3-2) and J usage is TRBJ1-3; D gene ambiguous. CDR3 size: 15 residues. Germline V CDR1 and CDR2: LGHDT, YNNKEL (reference sequence). V lost 4 bases and J 4 bases, leaving 14 bases between the germline ends. The CDR3 reads CASSRSGRGGNTIYF. The CDR3 nucleotides read TGTGCCAGCAGCCGGTCAGGTAGAGGGGGAAACACCATATATTTT.

This chain links TRBV5-4 with TRBJ2-5, with 16 bases lining up with TRBD2. V trimming: 3 bases; J trimming: 5 bases; junction bases outside the gene matches: 7. CDR1 SGHNT and CDR2 YYREEE come from the germline V gene (reference sequence). The CDR3 is made up of 17 amino acids. CDR3 nucleotide sequence: TGTGCCAGCAGCTCCGGGACTAGCGGGGGGGCCGTGGAGACCCAGTACTTC. Translation gives CASSSGTSGGAVETQYF.

V usage is TRBV28 and J usage is TRBJ1-3; D perhaps matches TRBD1 (6 bases). Trimming pared 7 bases from V and 8 bases from J, leaving 39 bases between. Germline V gene data show CDR1 as MDHEN and CDR2 as SYDVKM. CDR3 length equals 21 residues. The CDR3 spells CASTARGFQGKVQGKSDTIYF. The CDR3 nucleotides are TGTGCCAGCACCGCCAGGGGTTTTCAAGGAAAGGTCCAGGGAAAATCAGACACCATATATTTT.

The gene calls are TRBV29-1 and TRBJ1-1; no reliable D call. Germline CDR1 is SQVTM and CDR2 is ANQGSEA. V was cut by 6 bases and J by 1 base, with 6 bases left in between. CDR3 length equals 11 residues. The CDR3: CSVTGNTEAFF. Here the CDR3 DNA reads TGCAGCGTCACTGGGAACACTGAAGCTTTCTTT.

The chain couples TRBV6-1 to TRBJ2-5; 8 positions match TRBD1. From germline, CDR1 is MNHNS and CDR2 SASEGT. The CDR3 extends over 14 amino acids. V gave up 3 bases and J gave up 3 bases; unmatched junction bases: 3. The CDR3 sequence: CASSDLQGEETQYF. DNA for the CDR3: TGTGCCAGCAGTGATCTACAGGGGGAAGAGACCCAGTACTTC.

The chain carries TRBV29-1 and TRBJ2-7; 9 nucleotides line up with TRBD1. CDR1 is SQVTM and CDR2 is ANQGSEA in the germline V gene. The CDR3 loop spans 13 amino acids. J was trimmed by 5 bases and V by 7 bases; bases with no gene match: 9. The CDR3 protein is CSGTGTGNDEQYF. DNA for the CDR3: TGCAGCGGAACCGGGACAGGGAATGACGAGCAGTACTTC.